This T cell receptor (beta chain) is drawn from a study of CD8+CD57+ T cells in acquired aplastic anemia. Study at large: CD4+ and CD8+ cells, once sorted, gave DNA averaging about 3 ug. The study, taken as a whole, reports: Patients had under 30 CD8+ CDR3 sequences in common with controls (the shared set). Patients were compared with controls for CD8+ Simpson's diversity, and no significant difference emerged.

Profiles of TCR beta VDJ and CDR3 were generated from a genomic DNA template. TCRdb independently ran MiXCR on the reads; one entry per CDR3 protein. The data hold 150,000 to 200,000 distinct CDR3 sequences, with 64% observed a single time. Regarding this clonotype: Antigen: not known. The junction and the germline gene differ at one end; a read error may be behind it.

Germline CDR1 and CDR2: SGHDN and FVKESK. This CDR3 region has 12 residues. The receptor was isolated from a human donor with severe aplastic anemia or a healthy control (not recorded which). J is TRBJ1-2 and V is TRBV14; D is perhaps TRBD1 (6 bases). Sequences were obtained from sorted CD4+, CD8+, or CD8+CD57+ T cells (not recorded which) from PBMCs. The CDR3 reads CASSQSRGGYIF. The CDR3 coding sequence is TGTGCCAGCAGCCAATCCCGGGGGGGCTACATCTTT. Supplemented by reference TRBV14 and TRBJ1-2, the full variable domain reads EAGVTQFPSHSVIEKGQTVTLRCDPISGHDNLYWYRRVMGKEIKFLLHFVKESKQDESGMPNNRFLAERTGGTYSTLKVQPAELEDSGVYFCASSQSRGGYIFGSGTRLTVV.